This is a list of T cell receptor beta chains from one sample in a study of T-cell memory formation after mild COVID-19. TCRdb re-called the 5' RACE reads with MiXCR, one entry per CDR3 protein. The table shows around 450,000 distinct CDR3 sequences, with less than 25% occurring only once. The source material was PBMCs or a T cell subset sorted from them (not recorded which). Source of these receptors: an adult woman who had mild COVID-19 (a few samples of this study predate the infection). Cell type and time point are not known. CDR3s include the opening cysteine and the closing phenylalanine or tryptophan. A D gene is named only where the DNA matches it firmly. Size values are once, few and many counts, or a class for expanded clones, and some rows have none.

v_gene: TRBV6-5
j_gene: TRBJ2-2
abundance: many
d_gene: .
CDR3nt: TGTGCCAGCAGCTACAGCACCGGGGAGCTGTTTTTT
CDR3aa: CASSYSTGELFF

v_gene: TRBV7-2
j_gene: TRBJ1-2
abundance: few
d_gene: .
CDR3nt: TGTGCCAGCAGCTTAACCGGCAGGGAGGATGGCTACACCTTC
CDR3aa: CASSLTGREDGYTF

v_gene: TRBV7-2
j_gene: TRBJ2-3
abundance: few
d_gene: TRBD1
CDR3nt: TGTGCCAGCAGCTTAGAACAGGGGTTGTGGACAGATACGCAGTATTTT
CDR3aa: CASSLEQGLWTDTQYF

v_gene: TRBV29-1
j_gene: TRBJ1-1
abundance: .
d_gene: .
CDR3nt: TGCAGCGCCCCGGACTCTTACACTGAAGCTTTCTTT
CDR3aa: CSAPDSYTEAFF

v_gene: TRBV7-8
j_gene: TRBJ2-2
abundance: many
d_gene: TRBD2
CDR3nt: TGTGCCAGCAGCCCCACTAGCGGGAGGACGAACACCGGGGAGCTGTTTTTT
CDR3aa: CASSPTSGRTNTGELFF

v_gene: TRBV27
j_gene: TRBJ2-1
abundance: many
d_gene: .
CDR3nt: TGCGCCAGCAGCTTGGGGGCAGGAGGCTACAATGAGCAGTTCTTC
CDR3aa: CASSLGAGGYNEQFF

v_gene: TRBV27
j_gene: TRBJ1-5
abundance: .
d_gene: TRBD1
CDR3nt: TGTGCCAGCAGTGACAGGGGGTATAGCAATCAGCCCCAGCATTTT
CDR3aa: CASSDRGYSNQPQHF

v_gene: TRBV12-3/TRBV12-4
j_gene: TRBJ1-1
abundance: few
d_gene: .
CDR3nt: TGTGCCAGCAGTTTAAATCGGCGTGAAGCTTTCTTT
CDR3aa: CASSLNRREAFF

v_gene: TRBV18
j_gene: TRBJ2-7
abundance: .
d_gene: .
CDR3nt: TGTGCCAGCTCAGTACGGGGCTACGAGCAGTACTTC
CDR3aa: CASSVRGYEQYF

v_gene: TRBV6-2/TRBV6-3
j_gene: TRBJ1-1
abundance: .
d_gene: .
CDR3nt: TGTGCCAGCAAGGCACAGTCCATGAACACTGAAGCTTTCTTT
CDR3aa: CASKAQSMNTEAFF

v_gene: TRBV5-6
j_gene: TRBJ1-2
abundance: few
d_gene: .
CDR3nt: TGTGCCAGCAGCTTGGCCCTTTATGGCTACACCTTC
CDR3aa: CASSLALYGYTF

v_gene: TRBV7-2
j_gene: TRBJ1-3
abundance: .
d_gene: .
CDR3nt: TGTGCCAGCAGCTTTACCATCACCCGGACAGCGAGCTCTGGAAACACCATATATTTT
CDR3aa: CASSFTITRTASSGNTIYF

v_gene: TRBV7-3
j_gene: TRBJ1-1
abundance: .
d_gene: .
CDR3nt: TGTGCCAGCAGCTTAACTGGTACCGTTGAAGCTTTCTTT
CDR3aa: CASSLTGTVEAFF

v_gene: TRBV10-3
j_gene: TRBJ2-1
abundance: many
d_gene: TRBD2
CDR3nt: TGTGCCATATCTAGCGGGGGCACCTACAATGAGCAGTTCTTC
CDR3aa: CAISSGGTYNEQFF

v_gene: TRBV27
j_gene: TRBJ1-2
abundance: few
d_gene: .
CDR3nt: TGTGCCAGCAGGAGACCATCTGGGGGCAATGACTATGGCTACACCTTC
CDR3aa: CASRRPSGGNDYGYTF

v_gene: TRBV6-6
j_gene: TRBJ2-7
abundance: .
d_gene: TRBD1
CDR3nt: TGTGCCAGCAGTAACACCGGGACAGTCTCCTACGAGCAGTACTTC
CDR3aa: CASSNTGTVSYEQYF